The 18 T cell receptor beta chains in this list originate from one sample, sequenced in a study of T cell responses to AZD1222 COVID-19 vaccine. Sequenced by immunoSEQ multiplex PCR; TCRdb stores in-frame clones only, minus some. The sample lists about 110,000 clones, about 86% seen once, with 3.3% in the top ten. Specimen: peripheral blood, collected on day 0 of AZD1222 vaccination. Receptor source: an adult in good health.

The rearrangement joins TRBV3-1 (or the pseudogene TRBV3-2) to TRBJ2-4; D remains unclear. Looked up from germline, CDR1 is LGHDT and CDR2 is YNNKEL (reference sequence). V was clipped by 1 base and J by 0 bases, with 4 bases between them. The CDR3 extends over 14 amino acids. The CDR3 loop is CASSQVIAKNIQYF. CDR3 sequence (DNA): TGTGCCAGCAGCCAAGTGATAGCCAAAAACATTCAGTACTTC.

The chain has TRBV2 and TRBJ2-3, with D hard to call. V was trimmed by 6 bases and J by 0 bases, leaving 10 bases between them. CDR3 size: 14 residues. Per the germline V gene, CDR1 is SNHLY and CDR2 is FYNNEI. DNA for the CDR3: TGTGCCAGCAGGCCTTGGTTGAGCACAGATACGCAGTATTTT. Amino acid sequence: CASRPWLSTDTQYF.

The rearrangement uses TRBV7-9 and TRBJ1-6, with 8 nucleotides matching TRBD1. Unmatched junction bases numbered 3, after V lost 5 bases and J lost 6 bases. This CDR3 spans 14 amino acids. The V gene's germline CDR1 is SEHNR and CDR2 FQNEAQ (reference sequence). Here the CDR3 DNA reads TGTGCCAGCAGCGCGGGACAGGCTAATTCACCCCTCCACTTT. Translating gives CASSAGQANSPLHF.

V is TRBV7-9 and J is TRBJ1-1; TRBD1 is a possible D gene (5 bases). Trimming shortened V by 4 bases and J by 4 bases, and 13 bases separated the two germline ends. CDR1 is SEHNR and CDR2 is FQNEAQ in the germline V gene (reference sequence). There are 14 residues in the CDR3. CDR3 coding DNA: TGTGCCAGCAGCTCATTGACAGCGCGCACTGAAGCTTTCTTT. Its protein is CASSSLTARTEAFF.

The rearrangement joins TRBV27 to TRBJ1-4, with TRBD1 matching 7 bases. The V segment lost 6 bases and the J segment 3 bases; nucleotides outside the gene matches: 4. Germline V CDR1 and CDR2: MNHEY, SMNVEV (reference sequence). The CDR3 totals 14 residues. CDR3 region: CASRRTGPNEKLFF. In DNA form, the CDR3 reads TGTGCCAGCAGGCGGACAGGTCCTAATGAAAAACTGTTTTTT.

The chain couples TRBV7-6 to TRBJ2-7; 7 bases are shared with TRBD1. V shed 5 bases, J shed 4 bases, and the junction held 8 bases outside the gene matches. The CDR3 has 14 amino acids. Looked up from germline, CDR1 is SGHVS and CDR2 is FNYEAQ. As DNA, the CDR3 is TGTGCCAGCAGCACAGAGGGACAGCTTTACGAGCAGTACTTC. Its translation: CASSTEGQLYEQYF.

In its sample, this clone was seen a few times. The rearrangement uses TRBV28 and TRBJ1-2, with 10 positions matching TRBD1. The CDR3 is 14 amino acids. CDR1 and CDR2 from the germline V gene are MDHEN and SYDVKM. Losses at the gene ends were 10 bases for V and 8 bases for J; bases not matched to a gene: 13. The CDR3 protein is CANSPGQGIGGYTF. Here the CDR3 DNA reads TGTGCCAACTCCCCGGGACAGGGGATTGGGGGCTACACCTTC.

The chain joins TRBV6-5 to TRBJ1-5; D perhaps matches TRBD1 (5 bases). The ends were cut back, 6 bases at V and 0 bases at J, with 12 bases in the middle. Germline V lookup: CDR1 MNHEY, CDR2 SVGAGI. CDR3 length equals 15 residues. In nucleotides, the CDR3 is TGTGCCAGCAGCCGGACACCTGATAGCAATCAGCCCCAGCATTTT. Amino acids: CASSRTPDSNQPQHF.

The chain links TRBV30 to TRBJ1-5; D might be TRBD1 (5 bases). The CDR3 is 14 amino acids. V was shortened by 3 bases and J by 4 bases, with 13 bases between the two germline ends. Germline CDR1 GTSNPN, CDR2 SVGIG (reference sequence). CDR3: CAWSRDSNNQPQHF. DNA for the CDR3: TGTGCCTGGAGCCGAGACAGCAATAATCAGCCCCAGCATTTT.

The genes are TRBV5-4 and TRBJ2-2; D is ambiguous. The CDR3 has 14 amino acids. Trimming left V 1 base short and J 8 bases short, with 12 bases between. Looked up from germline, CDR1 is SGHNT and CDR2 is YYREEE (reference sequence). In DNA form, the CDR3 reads TGTGCCAGCAGCTTGTTGTTGTCCGGGGGGGAGCTGTTTTTT. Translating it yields CASSLLLSGGELFF.

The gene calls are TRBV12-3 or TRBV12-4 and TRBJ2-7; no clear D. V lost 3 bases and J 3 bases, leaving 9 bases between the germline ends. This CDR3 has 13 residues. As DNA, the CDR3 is TGTGCCAGCAGTTTTTTGCGGAGCTACGAGCAGTACTTC. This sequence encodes CASSFLRSYEQYF.

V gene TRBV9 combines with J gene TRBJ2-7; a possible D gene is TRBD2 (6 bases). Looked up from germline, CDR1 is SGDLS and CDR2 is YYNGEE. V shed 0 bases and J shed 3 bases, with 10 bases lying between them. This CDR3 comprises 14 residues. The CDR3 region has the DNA TGTGCCAGCAGCGTAGCTCCGGGGGACTACGAGCAGTACTTC. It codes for CASSVAPGDYEQYF.

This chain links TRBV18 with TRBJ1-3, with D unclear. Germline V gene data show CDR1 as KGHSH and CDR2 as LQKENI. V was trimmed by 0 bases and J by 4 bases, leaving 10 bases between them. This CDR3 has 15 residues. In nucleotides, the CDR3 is TGTGCCAGCTCACCACCCGCGAGGGAGGGAAACACCATATATTTT. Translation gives CASSPPAREGNTIYF.

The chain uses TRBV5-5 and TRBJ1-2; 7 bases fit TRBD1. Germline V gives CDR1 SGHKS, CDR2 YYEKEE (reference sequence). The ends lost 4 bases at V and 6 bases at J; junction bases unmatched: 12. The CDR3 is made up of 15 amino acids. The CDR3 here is CASSEDPDRMNGYTF. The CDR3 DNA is TGTGCCAGCAGCGAAGACCCGGACAGGATGAATGGCTACACCTTC.

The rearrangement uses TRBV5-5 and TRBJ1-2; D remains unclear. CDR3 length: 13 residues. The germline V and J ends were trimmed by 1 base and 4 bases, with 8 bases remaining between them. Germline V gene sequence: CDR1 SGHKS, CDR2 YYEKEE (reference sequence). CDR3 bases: TGTGCCAGCAGCTTGAGGTCTACCTATGGCTACACCTTC. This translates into CASSLRSTYGYTF. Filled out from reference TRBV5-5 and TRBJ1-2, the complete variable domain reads DAGVTQSPTHLIKTRGQQVTLRCSPISGHKSVSWYQQVLGQGPQFIFQYYEKEERGRGNFPDRFSARQFPNYSSELNVNALLLGDSALYLCASSLRSTYGYTFGSGTRLTVV.

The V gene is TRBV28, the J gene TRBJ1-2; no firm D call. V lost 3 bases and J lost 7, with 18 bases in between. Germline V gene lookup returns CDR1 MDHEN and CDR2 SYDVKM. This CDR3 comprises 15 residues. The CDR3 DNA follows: TGTGCCAGCAGTTTGGCGGGGTCGGGTTGGGCTGGCTACACCTTC. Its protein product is CASSLAGSGWAGYTF.

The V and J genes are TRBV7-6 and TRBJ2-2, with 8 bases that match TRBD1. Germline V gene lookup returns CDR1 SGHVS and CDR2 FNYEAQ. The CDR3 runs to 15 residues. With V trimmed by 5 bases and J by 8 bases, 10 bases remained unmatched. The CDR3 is CASSPRQGSTGELFF. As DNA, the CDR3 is TGTGCCAGCAGCCCCCGACAGGGGAGCACGGGGGAGCTGTTTTTT.

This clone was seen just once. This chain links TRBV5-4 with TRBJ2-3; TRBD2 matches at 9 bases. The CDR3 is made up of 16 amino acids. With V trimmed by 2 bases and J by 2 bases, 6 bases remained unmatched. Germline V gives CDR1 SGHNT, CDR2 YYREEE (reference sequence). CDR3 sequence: CASSLRRGGFTDTQYF. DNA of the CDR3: TGTGCCAGCAGCTTAAGGCGGGGGGGATTCACAGATACGCAGTATTTT.